Shown below are 10 T cell receptor beta chains from a single sample sequenced in a study of T cell repertoires in cytomegalovirus infection. TCRdb processed the reads anew with MiXCR; each CDR3 protein has one entry. The profile shows about 740,000 distinct CDR3 sequences, under 40% of them singletons. Sequencing was carried out using PBMCs. The receptor set was obtained from a human donor in good health (CMV status not recorded). Some clones in this sample may be carry-over from other donors' samples.

The V gene is TRBV19, the J gene TRBJ1-2, with TRBD1 identical over 10 bases. The CDR3 extends over 17 amino acids. V gave up 1 base and J gave up 8 bases; unmatched junction bases: 13. Germline lookup yields CDR1 LNHDA and CDR2 SQIVND (reference sequence). In DNA, the CDR3 is TGTGCCAGTAGTATAGGGATCATGCCGGCGACAGGGGGCGGCTACACCTTC. Translating it yields CASSIGIMPATGGGYTF.

This clonotype was recorded only once. The chain joins TRBV11-2 to TRBJ2-5; 11 bases map to TRBD2. CDR1 and CDR2 from the germline V gene are SGHAT and FQNNGV. The CDR3 has 18 amino acids. The V gene end was trimmed by 5 bases and the J gene end by 4 bases; junction bases not matched to a gene: 15. DNA for the CDR3: TGTGCCAGCAGCCCAAGGGGAAGTAGCGGGAGGGCCATAGAGACCCAGTACTTC. Protein sequence: CASSPRGSSGRAIETQYF. Combining the CDR3 with reference TRBV11-2 and TRBJ2-5 gives the whole variable domain EAGVAQSPRYKIIEKRQSVAFWCNPISGHATLYWYQQILGQGPKLLIQFQNNGVVDDSQLPKDRFSAERLKGVDSTLKIQPAKLEDSAVYLCASSPRGSSGRAIETQYFGPGTRLLVL.

V and J are TRBV19 and TRBJ2-7, with 8 bases lining up with TRBD2. Germline V gene data show CDR1 as LNHDA and CDR2 as SQIVND (reference sequence). This CDR3 has 15 amino acids. Trimming removed 5 bases from V and 1 base from J; junction bases left unmatched: 7. The CDR3 sequence: CASSAGLGGSYEQYF. The CDR3 DNA follows: TGTGCCAGTAGTGCGGGACTAGGGGGATCCTACGAGCAGTACTTC. Drawing the rest from reference TRBV19 and TRBJ2-7, the complete variable domain is DGGITQSPKYLFRKEGQNVTLSCEQNLNHDAMYWYRQDPGQGLRLIYYSQIVNDFQKGDIAEGYSVSREKKESFPLTVTSAQKNPTAFYLCASSAGLGGSYEQYFGPGTRLTVT.

V usage is TRBV7-9 and J usage is TRBJ1-5, with D unresolved. The V gene's germline CDR1 is SEHNR and CDR2 FQNEAQ (reference sequence). The V gene lost 1 base and the J gene lost 4 bases, with 11 bases spanning the gap. CDR3 size: 15 residues. CDR3 nucleotides: TGTGCCAGCAGCTTAGGGTCGGCAGGAAATCAGCCCCAGCATTTT. It is translated as CASSLGSAGNQPQHF. The complete variable domain, with remaining parts taken from reference TRBV7-9 and TRBJ1-5, reads DTGVSQNPRHKITKRGQNVTFRCDPISEHNRLYWYRQTLGQGPEFLTYFQNEAQLEKSRLLSDRFSAERPKGSFSTLEIQRTEQGDSAMYLCASSLGSAGNQPQHFGDGTRLSIL.

Worth noting for this clonotype: The CDR3 does not close with the conserved phenylalanine or tryptophan, likely indicating a read error. The V and J genes are TRBV7-2 and TRBJ2-7, with D unresolved. The germline CDR1 and CDR2 sequences are SGHTA and FQGNSA. The CDR3 extends over 13 amino acids. The germline V and J ends were trimmed by 5 bases and 3 bases, with 11 bases remaining between them. CDR3 loop: CASSPAGGYEQYL. DNA of the CDR3: TGTGCCAGCAGCCCTGCCGGCGGCTACGAGCAGTACTTA.

In DNA form, the CDR3 reads TGTGCCAGCAGCATAGTGGCTACCTACGAGCAGTACTTC. It translates to CASSIVATYEQYF. The chain employs TRBV11-1 and TRBJ2-7; D not resolved. Trimming took off 5 bases at V and 2 bases at J, with 10 bases between the two ends. Germline V gene lookup returns CDR1 SGHAT and CDR2 FQDESV (reference sequence). CDR3 length: 13 residues. Full variable domain (remainder filled in from reference TRBV11-1 and TRBJ2-7): EAEVAQSPRYKITEKSQAVAFWCDPISGHATLYWYRQILGQGPELLVQFQDESVVDDSQLPKDRFSAERLKGVDSTLKIQPAELGDSAMYLCASSIVATYEQYFGPGTRLTVT.

A few counts support this clonotype. The rearrangement uses TRBV4-1 and TRBJ1-3; 8 nucleotides agree with TRBD1. Germline loops: CDR1 MGHRA, CDR2 YSYEKL. Trimming cost V 5 bases and J 3 bases; bases outside gene matches: 21. This CDR3 comprises 20 residues. The CDR3 region has the DNA TGCGCCAGCAGCTCCCACATTGACCTGACAGGGGTTTGGTTTGGAAACACCATATATTTT. Translating it yields CASSSHIDLTGVWFGNTIYF.

In its sample, this clonotype was seen a few times. The V gene is TRBV28, the J gene TRBJ2-5; 9 bases are a match to TRBD2. This CDR3 is 16 amino acids long. J lost 1 base, V lost 1 base, and 4 bases had no gene match. Germline V gives CDR1 MDHEN, CDR2 SYDVKM. The CDR3, as DNA: TGTGCCAGCAGTTTATTTCTAGCGGGGTCCCAAGAGACCCAGTACTTC. Its protein product is CASSLFLAGSQETQYF.

Regarding this clonotype: A junction boundary mismatches the germline segment, possibly from a read error. The rearrangement uses TRBV27 and TRBJ1-6; 10 bases line up with TRBD1. From germline, CDR1 is MNHEY and CDR2 SMNVEV (reference sequence). CDR3 size: 18 residues. The CDR3 sequence: CASSFSGMDRGNNSSLHF. The DNA of the CDR3 is TGTGCCAGCAGTTTCTCCGGCATGGACAGGGGGAATAATTCATCCCTCCACTTT.

The table lists this clonotype with a few counts. The J gene is TRBJ1-1, the V gene TRBV7-2, with a tentative D call TRBD1 (5 bases). V was cut by 4 bases and J by 1 base, with 10 bases left in between. The CDR3 spans 14 residues. Germline V CDR1 and CDR2: SGHTA, FQGNSA. CDR3 coding DNA: TGTGCCAGCAGCTCTTGGGGCTCGAACACTGAAGCTTTCTTT. The encoded protein is CASSSWGSNTEAFF.